Detailed here is one T cell receptor (beta chain). Repertoires were generated with immunoSEQ multiplex PCR, while TCRdb's copy carries only in-frame clones and drops some. The table lists around 170,000 clones, roughly 83% of them singletons. This sample stems from a study of blood T cell repertoires in COVID-19. Per the germline V gene, CDR1 is SGDLS and CDR2 is YYNGEE. The ends were cut back, 2 bases at V and 8 bases at J, with 10 bases in the middle. The CDR3 has 12 amino acids. V is TRBV9 and J is TRBJ1-2; D is undetermined. The TCR comes from a woman in her twenties or thirties who had recovered from COVID-19. The sample consisted of PBMCs or T cells enriched from blood (not recorded which). This chain's CDR3 is CASSVEGKGYTF. The CDR3 DNA reads TGTGCCAGCAGCGTCGAGGGAAAAGGCTACACCTTC. The whole variable domain, filled in from reference TRBV9 and TRBJ1-2, reads DSGVTQTPKHLITATGQRVTLRCSPRSGDLSVYWYQQSLDQGLQFLIQYYNGEERAKGNILERFSAQQFPDLHSELNLSSLELGDSALYFCASSVEGKGYTFGSGTRLTVV.